This TCR beta chain was found in a study of T-cell reconstitution after alpha-beta-depleted transplantation in children listed by TCRdb under 2016. Background on the whole study: Using TCR repertoire profiling, the study quantitatively followed how T-cell immune reconstitution unfolded in children after TCRalphabeta/CD19-depleted allogeneic hematopoietic cell transplantation. Study-wide conclusions, independent of this receptor: About two months after transplant, the apparently early recovery of alphabetaT-cell counts reportedly depended on just several hundred clones that had expanded rapidly and came from non-depleted graft cells. The high TCRbeta diversity at day 60 in some patients was ascribed to recipient T cells and intrathymic progenitors that had survived conditioning. Hyperexpanded clone frequencies declined over subsequent months; after one year, T-cell counts and TCRbeta diversity were mostly attributed to newly produced T cells.

The protocol used for the library was PCR. TCRdb records Illumina HiSeq 2500 as the sequencer. To normalize quantification of the TCRbeta repertoire, the TCR libraries were built with molecular barcoding that relied on unique molecular identifiers. Using fastp at Q25 and MiXCR, TCRdb reprocessed the public reads and kept productive beta chains. Every entry covers one CDR3 protein and lists the most common genes and DNA from its rows. The table for this sample lists some 440,000 distinct CDR3 sequences; under 20% of them were counted only once. The ten largest clones take up under 30% of the sample. Sample treatment or condition, as interpreted from the label and publication: allogeneic hematopoietic cell transplantation with graft depleted of TCRalphabeta T cells and CD19 B cells. The children who served as transplant recipients had been given grafts of TCRalphabeta/CD19-depleted allogeneic hematopoietic cells.

This clonotype was recorded a few times. Its target antigen remains unknown. No much larger clone is present one base from it, and per-base qualities are unavailable. CDR1 and CDR2 are drawn from the germline V gene: LGHNA, YSLEER. V is clipped by 4 bases and J by 2 bases, and the sequence between their germline boundaries is 12 bases long. Counted from cysteine to phenylalanine, this CDR3 has 14 amino acids. The kept DNA is CDR3 alone, 42 bases in frame from the first base. Source: PBMCs, mostly from graft donor cells, taken 360 days after TCRalphabeta/CD19-depleted stem cell transplant. The chain is encoded by TRBV4-3 joined to TRBJ2-7; a tentative D call is TRBD1 (5 bases match). This TCR derives from a boy in the first two years of life who had a stem cell transplant for Wiskott-Aldrich syndrome, so the T cells may come from the graft donor. The CDR3 sequence is CASSPRNRPYEQYF. The nucleotides read TGCGCCAGCAGCCCTAGAAACAGGCCCTACGAGCAGTACTTC.